The clone carrying this TCR beta chain was recorded a few times. What it binds is not known. TCRdb ran MiXCR on the RT-PCR reads and lists one entry per CDR3 protein. The sample records 30,000 to 40,000 distinct CDR3 sequences, about three fifths being singletons. This record comes from a study of yellow fever vaccine responses in identical twins. Overall study findings and caveats: Twin vaccine T cell responses reportedly seemed partly convergent, partly personalized.

This specimen consisted of T cells from blood (PBMCs), unsorted or a sorted subset (not recorded which), obtained before or after yellow fever vaccination (not recorded which). This clonotype was sampled from a woman younger than 35 who received the yellow fever vaccine.

The CDR3 loop is CASSLTHRDDGYTF. In nucleotides, the CDR3 is TGTGCCAGCAGCTTGACCCACAGGGATGATGGCTACACCTTC. This chain links TRBV5-4 with TRBJ1-2; a weak D match, TRBD1 (6 bases). Germline values: CDR1 SGHNT, CDR2 YYREEE (reference sequence). Trimming cost V 1 base and J 6 bases, with 13 bases left between them. The CDR3 is 14 amino acids.